These 7 T cell receptor beta chains share one sample of origin, sequenced in a study of T cell responses to AZD1222 COVID-19 vaccine. Libraries were prepared by immunoSEQ multiplex PCR; TCRdb keeps only in-frame clonotypes and omits some of them. The data show some 120,000 clones, around 84% seen once. Sequencing used peripheral blood, obtained on day 0 of AZD1222 vaccination. The source is an adult in good health.

This rearrangement joins TRBV4-1 to TRBJ2-5, with a possible D match to TRBD2 (6 bases). Germline CDR1 is MGHRA and CDR2 is YSYEKL. Between the trimmed V and J ends, which lost 4 bases and 5 bases, there was a span of 23 bases. The CDR3 spans 17 residues. CDR3 residues: CASSLAREEQGRETQYF. In DNA form, the CDR3 reads TGCGCCAGCAGCCTAGCCAGGGAGGAACAAGGACGGGAGACCCAGTACTTC.

V gene TRBV5-1 combines with J gene TRBJ2-2; TRBD1 is a possible D gene (6 bases). V was clipped by 1 base and J by 6 bases, with 13 bases between them. The CDR3 loop spans 15 amino acids. Germline V gives CDR1 SGHRS, CDR2 YFSETQ. In DNA form, the CDR3 reads TGCGCCAGCAGCTTGTTGACAGGTCCCCCCGGGGAGCTGTTTTTT. Translating gives CASSLLTGPPGELFF.

The rearrangement links TRBV9 to TRBJ2-7; 10 nucleotides match TRBD1. This CDR3 contains 15 residues. Germline trimming cut 3 bases from V and 1 base from J; bases unmatched to any gene: 4. From germline, CDR1 is SGDLS and CDR2 YYNGEE. Here the CDR3 reads CASSAADRGSYEQYF. CDR3 coding DNA: TGTGCCAGCAGCGCCGCGGACAGGGGGTCCTACGAGCAGTACTTC.

V gene TRBV9 combines with J gene TRBJ2-1; 11 positions match TRBD1. From germline, CDR1 is SGDLS and CDR2 YYNGEE. The trim removed 4 bases at V and 6 bases at J, leaving 6 bases unmatched. There are 15 residues in the CDR3. The CDR3 DNA reads TGTGCCAGCAGCCGCGGGACAGGGGGAGGCAATGAGCAGTTCTTC. This gives the protein CASSRGTGGGNEQFF.

The CDR3 DNA reads TGTGCCAGCAGCTTCGCCCAGGGGGGCTACACCTTC. Translation: CASSFAQGGYTF. The chain has TRBV7-8 and TRBJ1-2, with D perhaps TRBD1 (6 bases). Germline V gene sequence: CDR1 SGHVS, CDR2 FQNEAQ. The V gene lost 3 bases and the J gene lost 8 bases, with 10 bases spanning the gap. The CDR3 runs to 12 residues.

V and J are TRBV4-3 and TRBJ2-3; no definite D call. V was pared by 0 bases and J by 7 bases, with 5 bases between. The CDR3 runs 12 residues. The germline V gene encodes CDR1 LGHNA and CDR2 YSLEER. CDR3 bases: TGCGCCAGCAGCCAAGATGTAAATACGCAGTATTTT. Amino acids: CASSQDVNTQYF.

The chain employs TRBV7-3 and TRBJ1-2; 10 bases map to TRBD1. J gave up 4 bases and V 4 bases, and 3 bases lay outside the gene matches. Germline V CDR1 and CDR2: SGHTA, FQGTGA. The CDR3 covers 14 residues. The CDR3 sequence: CASSSGQGSYGYTF. CDR3 in DNA: TGTGCCAGCAGCTCGGGACAGGGGTCCTATGGCTACACCTTC. The full variable domain, in which reference TRBV7-3 and TRBJ1-2 provide the parts outside the CDR3, is GAGVSQTPSNKVTEKGKYVELRCDPISGHTALYWYRQSLGQGPEFLIYFQGTGAADDSGLPNDRFFAVRPEGSVSTLKIQRTERGDSAVYLCASSSGQGSYGYTFGSGTRLTVV.